Following are 8 T cell receptor beta chains from one sample sequenced in a study of T cells after yellow fever vaccination. TCRdb reprocessed the 5' RACE reads with MiXCR, giving one entry per CDR3 protein. The table has roughly 160,000 distinct CDR3 sequences, 9.3% seen once. Sequencing used CD8+ T cells sorted from PBMCs, obtained 45 days after the yellow fever booster vaccination. The receptor set was obtained from a man between 18 and 29 years old who received the YFV17D yellow fever vaccine.

This sequence joins TRBV4-2 and TRBJ2-3; TRBD2 matches at 9 bases. The germline CDR1 and CDR2 sequences are LGHNA and YNFKEQ. The CDR3 has 15 amino acids. V gave up 5 bases and J gave up 2 bases; unmatched junction bases: 5. CDR3 protein: CASSLAGAHTDTQYF. CDR3 DNA sequence: TGTGCCAGCAGCTTAGCGGGGGCCCACACAGATACGCAGTATTTT.

This clonotype was counted a few times. The gene calls are TRBV4-3 and TRBJ1-2; D perhaps matches TRBD1 (5 bases). The CDR3 contains 15 residues. Germline V gives CDR1 LGHNA, CDR2 YSLEER. Trimming shortened V by 0 bases and J by 0 bases, and 8 bases separated the two germline ends. The chain's CDR3 is CASSQDRATNYGYTF. CDR3 nucleotide sequence: TGCGCCAGCAGCCAAGACAGGGCCACTAACTATGGCTACACCTTC.

The chain joins TRBV12-3 or TRBV12-4 to TRBJ2-7, with D unclear. The CDR3 loop spans 14 amino acids. DNA of the CDR3: TGTGCCAGCAGTTTTTCCGGCACCCACTACGAGCATTACGTC. Translation gives CASSFSGTHYEHYV.

V gene TRBV7-9 combines with J gene TRBJ2-7; the D gene is possibly TRBD1 (5 bases). Germline loops: CDR1 SEHNR, CDR2 FQNEAQ (reference sequence). The CDR3 runs 13 residues. With 1 base removed from V and 4 bases from J, the gap between germline ends came to 8 bases. In nucleotides, the CDR3 is TGTGCCAGCAGCTTAGACGACAGTTACGAGCAGTACGTC. It yields the protein CASSLDDSYEQYV.

Only a few counts were recorded for this clonotype. The chain links TRBV11-2 to TRBJ2-5; 7 bases line up with TRBD1. V shed 6 bases, J shed 0 bases, and the junction held 13 bases outside the gene matches. CDR3 length: 17 residues. Per the germline V gene, CDR1 is SGHAT and CDR2 is FQNNGV. In DNA, the CDR3 is TGTGCCAGCAGTTTTGGACCGGGACAGTCGTACCAAGAGACCCAGTACTTC. Translation: CASSFGPGQSYQETQYF.

CDR3 coding DNA: TGTGCCAGCAGCTTAGATGCAGCTGGAGATACGCAGTATTTT. This encodes CASSLDAAGDTQYF. V is TRBV11-2 and J is TRBJ2-3; no clear D. This CDR3 is 14 amino acids long. V was trimmed by 0 bases and J by 5 bases, leaving 9 bases between them. In germline, CDR1 is SGHAT, CDR2 FQNNGV.

The CDR3 reads CASSPDMNTEAFF. CDR3 in DNA: TGTGCCAGCTCACCAGACATGAACACTGAAGCTTTCTTT. The gene calls are TRBV18 and TRBJ1-1; D is undetermined. Trimming pared 2 bases from V and 0 bases from J, leaving 4 bases between. Germline loops: CDR1 KGHSH, CDR2 LQKENI. This CDR3 is 13 amino acids long. The variable domain in full, with the rest retrieved from reference TRBV18 and TRBJ1-1, is NAGVMQNPRHLVRRRGQEARLRCSPMKGHSHVYWYRQLPEEGLKFMVYLQKENIIDESGMPKERFSAEFPKEGPSILRIQQVVRGDSAAYFCASSPDMNTEAFFGQGTRLTVV.

The J gene is TRBJ2-5, the V gene TRBV2, with 8 nucleotides matching TRBD1. CDR3 length: 16 amino acids. V gave up 8 bases and J gave up 2 bases; unmatched junction bases: 13. Germline-derived CDR1 and CDR2 are SNHLY and FYNNEI. CDR3 loop: CASPLETGQGQETQYF. CDR3 nucleotides: TGTGCCAGCCCTTTAGAGACCGGACAGGGACAAGAGACCCAGTACTTC.